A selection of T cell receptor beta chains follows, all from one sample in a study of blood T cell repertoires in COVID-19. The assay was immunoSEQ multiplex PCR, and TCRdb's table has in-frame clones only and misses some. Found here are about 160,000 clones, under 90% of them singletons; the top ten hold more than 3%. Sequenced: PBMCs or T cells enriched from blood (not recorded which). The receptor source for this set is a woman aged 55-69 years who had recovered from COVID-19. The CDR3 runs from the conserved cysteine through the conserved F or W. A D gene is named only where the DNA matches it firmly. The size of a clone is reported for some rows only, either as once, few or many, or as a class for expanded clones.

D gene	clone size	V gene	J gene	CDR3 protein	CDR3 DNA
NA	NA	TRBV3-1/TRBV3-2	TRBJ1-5	CASSPGGHGNQPQHF	TGTGCCAGCAGCCCGGGGGGCCACGGGAATCAGCCCCAGCATTTT
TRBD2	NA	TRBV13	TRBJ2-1	CASSLERGINEQFF	TGTGCCAGCAGCTTAGAGCGGGGGATAAATGAGCAGTTCTTC
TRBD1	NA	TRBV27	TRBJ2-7	CASSWDRAYEQYF	TGTGCCAGCAGTTGGGACAGGGCCTACGAGCAGTACTTC
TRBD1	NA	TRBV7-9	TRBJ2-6	CASSLAITGVSSGANVLTF	TGTGCCAGCAGCTTAGCTATTACAGGGGTTTCCTCTGGGGCCAACGTCCTGACTTTC
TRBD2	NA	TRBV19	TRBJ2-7	CASSMGTSVSYEQYF	TGTGCCAGTAGTATGGGGACTAGCGTCTCCTACGAGCAGTACTTC
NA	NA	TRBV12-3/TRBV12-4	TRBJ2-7	CASTSWARNEQYF	TGTGCCAGCACAAGTTGGGCAAGGAACGAGCAGTACTTC
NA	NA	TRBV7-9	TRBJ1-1	CASSLSRENTEAFF	TGTGCCAGCAGCTTAAGCAGGGAGAACACTGAAGCTTTCTTT
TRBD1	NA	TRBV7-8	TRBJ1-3	CASSPTTGASYNTIYF	TGTGCCAGCAGCCCGACAACAGGGGCCTCGTACAACACCATATATTTT
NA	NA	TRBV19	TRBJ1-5	CASSYRTERINQPQHF	TGTGCCAGTAGCTATCGGACAGAACGTATTAATCAGCCCCAGCATTTT
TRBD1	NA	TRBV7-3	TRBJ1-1	CASSSSGGTEAFF	TGTGCCAGCAGCTCCTCAGGGGGCACTGAAGCTTTCTTT
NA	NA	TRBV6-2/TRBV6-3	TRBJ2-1	CASTPGYNEQFF	TGTGCCAGCACCCCCGGCTACAATGAGCAGTTCTTC
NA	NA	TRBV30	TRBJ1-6	CAGATGYNSPLHF	TGTGCCGGGGCGACAGGATATAATTCACCCCTCCACTTT
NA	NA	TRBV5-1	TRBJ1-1	CASSLPRAGSTEAFF	TGCGCCAGCAGCTTGCCACGCGCAGGGTCCACTGAAGCTTTCTTT
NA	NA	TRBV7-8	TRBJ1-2	CASSLNVAQRAVYGYTF	TGTGCCAGCAGCTTAAATGTGGCGCAGCGGGCTGTCTATGGCTACACCTTC
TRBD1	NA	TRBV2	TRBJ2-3	CASRDRFLDTDTQYF	TGTGCCAGCAGGGACAGGTTTTTGGACACAGATACGCAGTATTTT
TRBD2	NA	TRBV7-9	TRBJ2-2	CASSRSGGDGELFF	TGTGCCAGCAGCCGCAGCGGGGGGGACGGGGAGCTGTTTTTT
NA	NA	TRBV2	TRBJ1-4	CASSEFVGASEKLFF	TGTGCCAGCAGTGAATTCGTGGGGGCTAGCGAAAAACTGTTTTTT
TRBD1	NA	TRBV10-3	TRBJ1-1	CAIRGQVTNTEAFF	TGTGCCATCAGGGGACAGGTCACGAACACTGAAGCTTTCTTT
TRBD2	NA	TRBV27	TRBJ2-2	CASSSPLAGFAGELFF	TGTGCCAGCAGCTCGCCGCTAGCGGGTTTTGCCGGGGAGCTGTTTTTT
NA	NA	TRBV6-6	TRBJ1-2	CASTETVGSHYGYTF	TGTGCCAGCACCGAAACGGTGGGGAGCCACTATGGCTACACCTTC
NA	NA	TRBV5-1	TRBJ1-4	CASSSGTTGFREKLFF	TGCGCCAGCAGCTCGGGCACGACAGGTTTTCGGGAAAAACTGTTTTTT
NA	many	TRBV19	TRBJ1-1	CASRLTQGKAFF	TGTGCCAGTAGACTAACGCAGGGAAAAGCTTTCTTT
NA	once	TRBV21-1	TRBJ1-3	CASSTNVGQGAPSGNTIYF	NA
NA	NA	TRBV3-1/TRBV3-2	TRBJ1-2	CASSQYSLLGAAGYTF	TGTGCCAGCAGCCAGTATTCACTGCTGGGGGCTGCCGGCTACACCTTC
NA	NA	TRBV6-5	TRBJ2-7	CASSYSIQDTPYEQYF	TGTGCCAGCAGTTACTCGATCCAGGACACTCCCTACGAGCAGTACTTC
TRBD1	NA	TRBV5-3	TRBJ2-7	CARSLPGQGGREQYF	TGTGCCAGAAGCTTACCGGGACAGGGTGGGCGCGAGCAGTACTTC
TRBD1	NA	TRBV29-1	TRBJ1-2	CSVAGQGNYDYTF	TGCAGCGTTGCGGGACAGGGGAACTATGACTACACCTTC
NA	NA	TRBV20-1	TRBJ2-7	CSARVLEKQYF	TGCAGTGCTAGAGTTCTGGAGAAGCAGTACTTC
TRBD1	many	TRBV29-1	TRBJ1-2	CSVETQGATGGYTF	TGCAGCGTTGAAACCCAGGGGGCTACGGGCGGCTACACCTTC
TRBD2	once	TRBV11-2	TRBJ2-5	CASRGLAGANQETQYF	TGTGCCAGCAGGGGACTAGCGGGGGCTAACCAAGAGACCCAGTACTTC
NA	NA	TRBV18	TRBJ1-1	CASSIRGEMNTEAFF	TGTGCCAGCTCAATCAGGGGAGAAATGAACACTGAAGCTTTCTTT
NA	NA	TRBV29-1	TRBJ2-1	CSATGKVDNEQFF	TGCAGCGCTACAGGGAAGGTAGACAATGAGCAGTTCTTC
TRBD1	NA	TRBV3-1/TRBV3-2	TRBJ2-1	CASKRQGAYNEQFF	TGTGCCAGCAAAAGACAGGGCGCCTACAATGAGCAGTTCTTC
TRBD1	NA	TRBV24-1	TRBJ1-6	CATSDDTLDRRLYSPLHF	TGTGCCACCAGTGATGACACCTTGGACAGGCGTCTATATTCACCCCTCCACTTT
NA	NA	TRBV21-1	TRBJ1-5	CASSFYLPQHF	TGTGCCAGCAGTTTCTATCTGCCCCAGCATTTT